Below are 3 T cell receptor beta chains sequenced from a single sample in a study of blood T cell repertoires in COVID-19. Clones were read by immunoSEQ multiplex PCR, and TCRdb kept only the in-frame ones, dropping some. The sample lists over 85,000 clones, over 85% occurring once. Sequenced sample: peripheral blood. The receptors shown here come from a human donor with COVID-19, enrolled during active disease. The donor label of this sample is uncertain.

The rearrangement links TRBV30 to TRBJ1-4, with D tentatively TRBD1 (5 bases). With 4 bases removed from V and 3 bases from J, the gap between germline ends came to 12 bases. CDR1 and CDR2 from the germline V gene are GTSNPN and SVGIG (reference sequence). The length of the CDR3 is 14 residues. DNA for the CDR3: TGTGCCTGGACAAGGGGCCGAGCTAATGAAAAACTGTTTTTT. It yields the protein CAWTRGRANEKLFF.

V gene TRBV25-1 combines with J gene TRBJ1-2; D not certain. CDR1 and CDR2 from the germline V gene are MGHDK and SYGVNS. The V end was cut by 6 bases, the J end by 6 bases, with 17 bases between. The CDR3 runs 14 residues. The CDR3 region is CASSPHAGFDGYTF. The CDR3 DNA sequence: TGTGCCAGCAGCCCACACGCGGGGTTTGATGGCTACACCTTC.

CDR3 amino acids: CASSFFGTVSTDTQYF. CDR3 nucleotide sequence: TGTGCCAGCAGCTTCTTCGGGACAGTTAGCACAGATACGCAGTATTTT. This rearrangement joins TRBV11-2 to TRBJ2-3, with 7 bases fitting TRBD1. Germline trimming cut 3 bases from V and 0 bases from J; bases unmatched to any gene: 6. This CDR3 is 16 amino acids long. Germline values: CDR1 SGHAT, CDR2 FQNNGV.